This is a list of T cell receptor beta chains from one sample in a study of blood T cells in healthy people across ages. Via MiXCR, TCRdb re-called the 5' RACE reads, giving one row per CDR3 protein. The data hold hundreds of thousands of distinct CDR3 sequences, with around 26% observed a single time. The sample was blood. These receptors all stem from a woman older than 75 in good health. CDR3s include the opening cysteine and the closing phenylalanine or tryptophan. D genes are given only for firm matches. The size of a clone is reported for some rows only, either as once, few or many, or as a class for expanded clones.

once	TRBV7-9	-	TRBJ2-1	TGTGCCGGCAGCTTATCGGGGTCCCATGAGCAGTTCTTC	CAGSLSGSHEQFF
many	TRBV6-1	TRBD2	TRBJ2-5	TGTGCCAGCATCGGGGGGGACCAAGAGACCCAGTACTTC	CASIGGDQETQYF
many	TRBV12-3/TRBV12-4	TRBD1	TRBJ1-2	TGTGCCAGCAGGCAAACCGGGACAGGGGTGTTGGGTGGCTACACCTTC	CASRQTGTGVLGGYTF
-	TRBV6-5	-	TRBJ2-6	TGTGCCAGCAGTTACTCTTTTGGGGGTAGCTCTGGGGCCAACGTCCTGACTTTC	CASSYSFGGSSGANVLTF
few	TRBV5-1	TRBD1	TRBJ1-1	TGCGCCAGCAGCGGGACAGGGGGCCAAAACACTGAAGCTTTCTTT	CASSGTGGQNTEAFF
-	TRBV20-1	TRBD2	TRBJ2-3	TGCAGTGCTAGATCCCCCCCTAGCGGGGCCACAGATACGCAGTATTTT	CSARSPPSGATDTQYF
few	TRBV20-1	-	TRBJ1-1	TGCAGTGCTAGAGAAAAACAGGGTGTGAACACTGAAGCTTTCTTT	CSAREKQGVNTEAFF
-	TRBV5-1	-	TRBJ2-7	TGCGCCAGCAGCTTACAGGGGGGGCAAACCTACAATGAGCAGTACTTC	CASSLQGGQTYNEQYF
few	TRBV20-1	-	TRBJ1-5	TGCAGTGCTAGATCCACTCCCGGTGGGCCCCAGCATTTT	CSARSTPGGPQHF
few	TRBV9	-	TRBJ2-3	TGTGCCAGCAGCGTATGGTCGGGGGACACAGATACGCAGTATTTT	CASSVWSGDTDTQYF
many	TRBV9	-	TRBJ2-3	TGTGCCAGCAGCGTAGAGGGGACTCCCACAGATACGCAGTATTTT	CASSVEGTPTDTQYF
few	TRBV5-4	TRBD1	TRBJ1-6	TGTGCCACCCAGGACAGGGAAGCTAATTCACCCCTCCACTTT	CATQDREANSPLHF
-	TRBV6-5	-	TRBJ1-2	TGTGCCAGCAGTTGGGGGGCGCATGGCTACACCTTC	CASSWGAHGYTF
many	TRBV6-6	-	TRBJ1-1	TGTGCCACCCTTAAGGGGTTTGGGAACACTGAAGCTTTCTTT	CATLKGFGNTEAFF
-	TRBV11-2	TRBD2	TRBJ2-1	TGTGCCAGCACCAAACTGATAGCGGGGAGCGCCTACAATGAGCAGTTCTTC	CASTKLIAGSAYNEQFF
many	TRBV27	TRBD1	TRBJ1-2	TGTGCCAGCAAGACAGGGTACTATGGCTACACCTTC	CASKTGYYGYTF
-	TRBV6-5	-	TRBJ1-5	TGTGCCAGCATGGCCCTGGGGGCAGGTCAGCCCCAGCATTTT	CASMALGAGQPQHF
many	TRBV12-3/TRBV12-4	TRBD1	TRBJ1-2	TGTGCCAGCAGATTCGGACAGGGCGACCCTTATGGCTACACCTTC	CASRFGQGDPYGYTF
few	TRBV30	-	TRBJ1-2	TGTGCCTTCTCACTCTCGACTAACTATGGCTACACCTTC	CAFSLSTNYGYTF
many	TRBV20-1	-	TRBJ1-5	TGCAGTGCTAGAATGGGGGCCGGTCAGCCCCAGCATTTT	CSARMGAGQPQHF
-	TRBV7-2	TRBD2	TRBJ2-2	TGTGCCAGCAGCTTACGGGGGGGGACGAACACCGGGGAGCTGTTTTTT	CASSLRGGTNTGELFF
-	TRBV7-2	TRBD1	TRBJ1-2	TGTGCCAGCAAGCTACCGGGACAGAACTATGGCTACACCTTC	CASKLPGQNYGYTF
many	TRBV25-1	TRBD1	TRBJ2-1	TGTGCCAGCAGTGTCGCGGGACAGGGTTTATCGGACAATGAGCAGTTCTTC	CASSVAGQGLSDNEQFF
-	TRBV9	TRBD2	TRBJ2-2	TGTGCCAGCAGCGTAGCTGGCGGGGGGGCCTCCCGGGCGACCGGGGAGCTGTTTTTT	CASSVAGGGASRATGELFF